The clone carrying this T cell receptor (beta chain) has a handful of counts. The antigen remains unidentified. These data are taken from a study of T cells after yellow fever vaccination. Study-level results: A limited proportion of clonotypes was detected within both the CD4 and CD8 compartments. Faster peaking, at day 5 versus 15, marked a secondary response that was weaker.

TCRdb itself ran the 5' RACE reads through MiXCR, one entry per CDR3 protein. Here the sample spans approximately 450,000 distinct CDR3 sequences, approximately 18% being singletons. From germline, CDR1 is SGDLS and CDR2 YYNGEE. J gave up 8 bases and V 1 base, and 4 bases lay outside the gene matches. CDR3 length: 13 residues. V gene TRBV9 combines with J gene TRBJ1-2, with 8 bases that match TRBD1. The origin of this receptor is a man between 18 and 35 years old who received the YFV17D yellow fever vaccine. The sequenced sample was PBMCs, obtained before the yellow fever booster vaccination. The CDR3 DNA reads as TGTGCCAGCAGCGTATTACAGGGGGGAGGCTACACCTTC. This gives the protein CASSVLQGGGYTF.